Presented here are 14 T cell receptor beta chains from one specimen sequenced in a study of low-dose radiotherapy and immunotherapy resistance in tumors. For amplifying TCRs, the PCR ran for about 22 cycles with Phusion, which was used together with a constant-region primer and the adapter on the V primers. TCRdb analysed the reads with MiXCR anew, one entry per CDR3 protein. The sample holds under 60,000 distinct CDR3 sequences; 33% are singletons and the top ten take approximately 8.4%. Time point described: after trial treatment. Regarding treatment: LDRT plus nivolumab, ipilimumab, low-dose cyclophosphamide and aspirin (RACIN trial). This specimen consisted of PBMCs, obtained after low-dose radiotherapy plus immunotherapy. These receptors all come from a male donor with rectosigmoid adenocarcinoma.

Comment on this clonotype: A far more abundant clone sits one base away, making this likely a read error. V usage is TRBV7-9 and J usage is TRBJ2-5, with 9 nucleotides matching TRBD2. Germline assignment: CDR1 SEHNR and CDR2 FQNEAQ (reference sequence). CDR3 length: 15 amino acids. J gave up 11 bases and V 5 bases, and 15 bases lay outside the gene matches. The CDR3 DNA reads TGTGCCAGCAGCAAAGGCGGGGGGGTCTACAATGAGCAGTACTTC. Translation gives CASSKGGGVYNEQYF.

This clonotype has at least ten counts. One end of the junction fails to match germline, which may point to a read error. The rearrangement joins TRBV3-1 to TRBJ2-3; no definite D call. Germline V lookup: CDR1 LGHDT, CDR2 YNNKEL (reference sequence). The CDR3 extends over 15 amino acids. The CDR3 DNA reads as TGTGCCAGCAGCCCTACTCGGCTATTACAGAATACGAAGTATTTT. As protein: CASSPTRLLQNTKYF.

In its sample, this clonotype was seen many times. The chain joins TRBV5-1 to TRBJ1-5; D uncertain. This CDR3 has 14 residues. V was trimmed by 0 bases and J by 5 bases, leaving 9 bases between them. Germline V gene lookup returns CDR1 SGHRS and CDR2 YFSETQ. The DNA of the CDR3 is TGCGCCAGCAGCTTGGTAGCGGGAGATCAGCCCCAGCATTTT. It translates to CASSLVAGDQPQHF.

This clonotype was detected ten times or more. The chain employs TRBV5-8 and TRBJ2-1, with D unclear. This CDR3 has 16 amino acids. Germline CDR1 reads SGHTS; CDR2 reads YDEGEE. The V end was cut by 6 bases, the J end by 7 bases, with 23 bases between. In DNA form, the CDR3 reads TGTGCCAGCATCTGGACCAGACAACCCCCGAGGAATGAGCAGTTCTTC. Protein sequence: CASIWTRQPPRNEQFF. Using reference TRBV5-8 and TRBJ2-1 for the parts outside the CDR3, the full variable domain is EAGVTQSPTHLIKTRGQQATLRCSPISGHTSVYWYQQALGLGLQFLLWYDEGEERNRGNFPPRFSGRQFPNYSSELNVNALELEDSALYLCASIWTRQPPRNEQFFGPGTRLTVL.

This clonotype was recorded many times. V usage is TRBV12-3 or TRBV12-4 and J usage is TRBJ2-3; D may correspond to TRBD1 or TRBD2 (5 bases each). The CDR3 runs to 15 residues. Trimming removed 4 bases at V and 2 bases at J, with 13 bases between. In nucleotides, the CDR3 is TGTGCCAGCAGTTCCCCGTACGGGGCCACAGATACGCAGTATTTT. It encodes CASSSPYGATDTQYF.

Comment on this clonotype: One junction end disagrees with the germline gene, perhaps due to a read error. The chain joins TRBV6-2 or TRBV6-3 to TRBJ2-2, with 8 bases fitting TRBD2. The germline V gene has CDR1 MNHEY and CDR2 SVGEGT. The CDR3 runs to 16 residues. DNA of the CDR3: TGTGCCAGCAGTTTACCCGGGGGGGCTGAGACCGGGAAGCTGTTTTTT. Residues: CASSLPGGAETGKLFF.

This clonotype was observed at least ten times. The chain is built from TRBV4-3 and TRBJ1-4; D is undetermined. The V end was cut by 4 bases, the J end by 7 bases, with 16 bases between. Germline lookup yields CDR1 LGHNA and CDR2 YSLEER. This CDR3 comprises 15 residues. The CDR3 DNA reads as TGCGCCAGCAGCCGCGAGTGGGGTAGTGGTGAAAAACTGTTTTTT. Its translation is CASSREWGSGEKLFF.

This clonotype occurred many times. This likely came from a read error, as a far larger clone is one base away. The rearrangement links TRBV7-3 to TRBJ2-5; 15 bases align to TRBD2. Germline loops: CDR1 SGHTA, CDR2 FQGTGA. This CDR3 has 17 amino acids. The CDR3 sequence: CAGSIGLAGGYQETQYF. CDR3 bases: TGTGCCGGCAGCATCGGACTAGCGGGGGGGTACCAAGAGACCCAGTACTTC.

This clonotype was recorded many times. The chain carries TRBV28 and TRBJ2-5; 12 bases map to TRBD2. J was trimmed by 5 bases and V by 2 bases; bases with no gene match: 15. This CDR3 is built from 19 residues. Germline V gene data show CDR1 as MDHEN and CDR2 as SYDVKM. CDR3 DNA: TGTGCCAGCAGTTTAGGGTACCAGAGGGCTAGCGGGAGGGGCGAGACCCAGTACTTC. The encoded protein is CASSLGYQRASGRGETQYF.

The rearrangement links TRBV11-3 to TRBJ2-7, with 8 bases lining up with TRBD2. The V and J ends lost 3 bases and 8 bases, in that order; junction bases with no gene match: 6. CDR1 and CDR2 from the germline V gene are SGHNT and YENEEA. There are 13 residues in the CDR3. CDR3 loop: CASSFGTGGQQYF. The CDR3 nucleotides read TGTGCCAGCAGCTTCGGAACGGGAGGGCAGCAGTACTTC. The full variable domain, its missing parts supplied by reference TRBV11-3 and TRBJ2-7, is EAGVVQSPRYKIIEKKQPVAFWCNPISGHNTLYWYLQNLGQGPELLIRYENEEAVDDSQLPKDRFSAERLKGVDSTLKIQPAELGDSAVYLCASSFGTGGQQYFGPGTRLTVT.

This clonotype was recorded many times. The chain uses TRBV7-2 and TRBJ2-7, with 7 bases lining up with TRBD1. CDR3 length: 14 amino acids. With 5 bases clipped from V and 7 bases from J, the junction kept 11 bases outside the gene matches. The germline V gene has CDR1 SGHTA and CDR2 FQGNSA. The CDR3 DNA sequence: TGTGCCAGCAGCCGGGACAGATCTTACGAGGAGCAGTACTTC. This sequence encodes CASSRDRSYEEQYF.

In this sample, this clonotype turned up many times. The V and J genes are TRBV18 and TRBJ2-4; D gene uncertain. Germline V gene sequence: CDR1 KGHSH, CDR2 LQKENI. V dropped 0 bases and J dropped 8 bases, with 11 bases sitting between them. The CDR3 runs 14 residues. The CDR3 reads CASSPPEERHIQYF. CDR3 in DNA: TGTGCCAGCTCACCACCAGAGGAGAGGCACATTCAGTACTTC.

This clonotype was observed many times. The genes are TRBV7-6 and TRBJ2-7; no clear D. Trimming removed 5 bases at V and 1 base at J, with 15 bases between. The CDR3 runs 15 residues. Germline CDR1 SGHVS, CDR2 FNYEAQ. The CDR3 protein is CASSQRLGGSYEQYF. CDR3 in DNA: TGTGCCAGCAGCCAACGACTCGGCGGTTCCTACGAGCAGTACTTC.

With respect to this clonotype: The conserved phenylalanine or tryptophan is not found at the CDR3 terminus, so this likely reflects a read error. V is TRBV3-1 and J is TRBJ2-5; unclear D gene. The ends were cut back, 1 base at V and 1 base at J, with 4 bases in the middle. Germline-derived CDR1 and CDR2 are LGHDT and YNNKEL (reference sequence). This CDR3 has 13 residues. This chain's CDR3 is CASSQGIQETQYY. The CDR3 bases are TGTGCCAGCAGCCAAGGGATCCAAGAGACCCAGTACTAC.